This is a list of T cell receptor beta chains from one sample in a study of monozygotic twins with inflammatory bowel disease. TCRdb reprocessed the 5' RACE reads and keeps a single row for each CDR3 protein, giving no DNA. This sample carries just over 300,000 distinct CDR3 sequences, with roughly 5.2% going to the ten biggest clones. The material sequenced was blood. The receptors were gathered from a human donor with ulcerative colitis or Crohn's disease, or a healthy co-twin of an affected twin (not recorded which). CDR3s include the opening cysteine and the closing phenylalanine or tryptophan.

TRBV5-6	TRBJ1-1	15	CASSLGDRVNTEAFF
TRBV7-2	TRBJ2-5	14	CASSLGTTGETQYF
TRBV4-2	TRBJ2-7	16	CASSQDLGLALREQYF
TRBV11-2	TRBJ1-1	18	CASSPGKGYASIDTEAFF
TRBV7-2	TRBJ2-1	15	CASSDSGGGVNEQFF
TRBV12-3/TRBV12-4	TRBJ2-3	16	CASSRTRRKGTDTQYF
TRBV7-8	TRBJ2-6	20	CASSLSRRLNFHSGANVLTF
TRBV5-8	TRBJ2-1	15	CASGTGGSSYNEQFF
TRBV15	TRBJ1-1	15	CATSRERGLNTEAFF
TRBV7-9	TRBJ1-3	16	CASILGSGFSGNTIYF
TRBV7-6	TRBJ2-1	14	CASSLAGTYNEQFF
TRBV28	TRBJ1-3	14	CASSMLDRVNTIYF
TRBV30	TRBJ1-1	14	CAWTGQLLGTEAFF
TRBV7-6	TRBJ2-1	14	CASSSRRQGNEQFF
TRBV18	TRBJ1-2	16	CASSPGHGAAHYGYTF
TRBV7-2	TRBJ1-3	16	CASSLSPSMSGNTIYF
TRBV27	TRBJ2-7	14	CASSSIYREVEQYF
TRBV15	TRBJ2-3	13	CATSLSTTDTQYF
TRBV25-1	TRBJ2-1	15	CASSAGQGPHNEQFF
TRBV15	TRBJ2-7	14	CATSRVGRYYEQYF
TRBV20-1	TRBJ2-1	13	CSENSGGSNEQFF
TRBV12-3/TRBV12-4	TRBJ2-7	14	CASTPGGKVGEQYF
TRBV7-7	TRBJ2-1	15	CASSLEGGSAYEQFF
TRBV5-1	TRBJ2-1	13	CASRATGAGEQFF
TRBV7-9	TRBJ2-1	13	CASSPEVIYEQFF
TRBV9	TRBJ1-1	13	CASSVTGGTEAFF
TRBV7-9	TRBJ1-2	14	CASSLGDSNYGYTF
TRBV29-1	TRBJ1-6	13	CSATTGSNSPLHF
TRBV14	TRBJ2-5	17	CASSQAGGLVRSETQYF
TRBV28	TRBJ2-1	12	CATLTGYNEQFF
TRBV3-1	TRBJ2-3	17	CASRGGLGVKEGDTQYF
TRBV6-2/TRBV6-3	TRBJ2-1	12	CASSYPKSEQFF
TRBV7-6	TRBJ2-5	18	CASSLATGRGRAPETQYF
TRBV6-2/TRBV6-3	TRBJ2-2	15	CASRSFSTNTGELFF
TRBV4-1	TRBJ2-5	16	CASIFSNWGLRETQYF
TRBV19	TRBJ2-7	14	CASRTGGKSYEQYF
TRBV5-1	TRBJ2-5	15	CASSLEYRDGETQYF
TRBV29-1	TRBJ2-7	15	CSVETARQSSYEQYF
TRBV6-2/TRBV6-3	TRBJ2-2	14	CASSLIVAGGELFF
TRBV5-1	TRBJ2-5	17	CASSLRGAGLTQETQYF
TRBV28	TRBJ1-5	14	CASSWFKRLQPQHF
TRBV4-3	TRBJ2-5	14	CASSQPTGLETQYF
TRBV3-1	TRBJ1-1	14	CASSQKKGNTEAFF
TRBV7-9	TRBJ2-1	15	CASSQQGFSYNEQFF
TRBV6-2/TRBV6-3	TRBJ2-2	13	CASSHFGTGELFF
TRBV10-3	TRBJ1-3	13	CAIARTTGNTIYF
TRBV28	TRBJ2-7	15	CASSIPGTGSYEQYF
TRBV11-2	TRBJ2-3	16	CASSKLGQARTDTQYF
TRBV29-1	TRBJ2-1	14	CSVDRRERGNEQFF
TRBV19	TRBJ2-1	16	CASSPRPQGRHNEQFF
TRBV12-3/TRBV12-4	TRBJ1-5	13	CASSGGTSQPQHF
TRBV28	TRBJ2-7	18	CASSPDNLTATYSYEQYF
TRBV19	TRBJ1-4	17	CASSSTGPRRANEKLFF
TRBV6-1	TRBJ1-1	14	CASSERVMNTEAFF
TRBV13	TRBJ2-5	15	CASSTRGALQETQYF